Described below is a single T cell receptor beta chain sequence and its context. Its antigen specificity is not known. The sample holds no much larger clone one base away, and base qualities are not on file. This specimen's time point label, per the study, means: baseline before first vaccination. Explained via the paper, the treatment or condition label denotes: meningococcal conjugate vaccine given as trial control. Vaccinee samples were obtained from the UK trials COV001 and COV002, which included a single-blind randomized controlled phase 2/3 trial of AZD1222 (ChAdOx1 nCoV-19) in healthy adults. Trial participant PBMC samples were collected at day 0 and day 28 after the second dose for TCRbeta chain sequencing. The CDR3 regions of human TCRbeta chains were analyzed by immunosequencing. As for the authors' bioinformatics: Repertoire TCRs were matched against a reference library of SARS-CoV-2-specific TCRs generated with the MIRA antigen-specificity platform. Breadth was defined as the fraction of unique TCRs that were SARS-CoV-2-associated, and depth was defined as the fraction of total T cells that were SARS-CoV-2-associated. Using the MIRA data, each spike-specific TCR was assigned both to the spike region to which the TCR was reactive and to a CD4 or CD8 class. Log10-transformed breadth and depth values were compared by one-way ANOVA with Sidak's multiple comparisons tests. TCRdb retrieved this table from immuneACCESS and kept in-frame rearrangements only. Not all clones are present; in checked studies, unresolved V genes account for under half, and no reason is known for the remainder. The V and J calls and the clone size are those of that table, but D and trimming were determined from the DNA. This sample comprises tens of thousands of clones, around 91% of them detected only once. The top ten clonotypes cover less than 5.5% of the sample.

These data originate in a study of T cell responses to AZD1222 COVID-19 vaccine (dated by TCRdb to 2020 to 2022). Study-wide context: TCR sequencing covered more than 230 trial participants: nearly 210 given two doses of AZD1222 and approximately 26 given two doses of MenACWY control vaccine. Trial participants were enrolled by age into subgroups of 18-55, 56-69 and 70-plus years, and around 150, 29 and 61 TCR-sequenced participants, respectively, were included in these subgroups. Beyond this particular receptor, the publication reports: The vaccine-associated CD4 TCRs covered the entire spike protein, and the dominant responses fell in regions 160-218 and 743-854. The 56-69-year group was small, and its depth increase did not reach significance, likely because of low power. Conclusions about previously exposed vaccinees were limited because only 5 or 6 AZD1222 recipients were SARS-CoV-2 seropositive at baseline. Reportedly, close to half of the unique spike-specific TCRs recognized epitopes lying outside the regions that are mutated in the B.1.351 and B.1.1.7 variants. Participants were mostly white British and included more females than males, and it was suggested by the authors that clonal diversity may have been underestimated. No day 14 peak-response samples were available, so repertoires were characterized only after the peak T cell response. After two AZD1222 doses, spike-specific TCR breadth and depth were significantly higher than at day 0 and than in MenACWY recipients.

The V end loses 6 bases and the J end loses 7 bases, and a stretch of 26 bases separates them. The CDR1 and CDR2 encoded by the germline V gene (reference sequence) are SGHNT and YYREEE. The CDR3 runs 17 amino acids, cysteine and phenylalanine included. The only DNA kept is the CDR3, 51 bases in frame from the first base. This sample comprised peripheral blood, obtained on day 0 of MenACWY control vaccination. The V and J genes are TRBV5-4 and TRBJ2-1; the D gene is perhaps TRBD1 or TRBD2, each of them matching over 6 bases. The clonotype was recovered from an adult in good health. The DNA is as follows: TGTGCCAGCAACTCCAAGGGGGGAGGACCGGAAATGAATGAGCAGTTCTTC. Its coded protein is CASNSKGGGPEMNEQFF.